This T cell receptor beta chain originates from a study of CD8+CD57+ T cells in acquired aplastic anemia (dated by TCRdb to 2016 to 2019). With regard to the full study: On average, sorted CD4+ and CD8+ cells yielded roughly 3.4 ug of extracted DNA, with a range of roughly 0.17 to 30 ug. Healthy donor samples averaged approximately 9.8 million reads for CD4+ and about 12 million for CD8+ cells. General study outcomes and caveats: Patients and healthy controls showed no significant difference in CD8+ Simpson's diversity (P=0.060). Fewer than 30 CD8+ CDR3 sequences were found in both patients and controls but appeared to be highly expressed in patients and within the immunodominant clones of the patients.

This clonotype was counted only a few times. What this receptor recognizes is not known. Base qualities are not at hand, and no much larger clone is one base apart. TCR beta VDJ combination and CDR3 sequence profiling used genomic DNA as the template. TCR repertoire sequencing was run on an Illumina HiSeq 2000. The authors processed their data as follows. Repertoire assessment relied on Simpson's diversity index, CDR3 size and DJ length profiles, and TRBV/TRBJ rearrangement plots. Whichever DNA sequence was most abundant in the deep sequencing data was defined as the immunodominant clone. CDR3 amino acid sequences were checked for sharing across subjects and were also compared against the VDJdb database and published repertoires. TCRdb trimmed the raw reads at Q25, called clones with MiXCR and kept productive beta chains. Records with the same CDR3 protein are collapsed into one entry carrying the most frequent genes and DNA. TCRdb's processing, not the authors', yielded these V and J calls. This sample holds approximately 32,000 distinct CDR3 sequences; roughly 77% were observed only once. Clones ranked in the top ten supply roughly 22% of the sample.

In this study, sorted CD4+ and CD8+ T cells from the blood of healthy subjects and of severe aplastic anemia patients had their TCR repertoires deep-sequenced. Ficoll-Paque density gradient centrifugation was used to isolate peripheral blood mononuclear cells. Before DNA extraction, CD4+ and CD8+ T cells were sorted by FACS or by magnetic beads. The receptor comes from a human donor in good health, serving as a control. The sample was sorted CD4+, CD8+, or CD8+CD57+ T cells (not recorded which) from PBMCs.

The DNA is as follows: TGCAGCGTCCGCTTCGGACAGGGGGCTTATGCCTACGAGCAGTACTTC. It is translated as CSVRFGQGAYAYEQYF. This chain is built from TRBV29-1 and TRBJ2-7; 11 bases in the middle match TRBD1. Reading the germline V gene gives CDR1 SQVTM and CDR2 ANQGSEA. The CDR3 has 16 amino acids, counting the end cysteine and phenylalanine. The entry retains the CDR3 DNA only, 48 bases that are in frame from base 1. At the junction V is shortened by 6 bases and J by 2 bases; bases outside the gene matches: 12.